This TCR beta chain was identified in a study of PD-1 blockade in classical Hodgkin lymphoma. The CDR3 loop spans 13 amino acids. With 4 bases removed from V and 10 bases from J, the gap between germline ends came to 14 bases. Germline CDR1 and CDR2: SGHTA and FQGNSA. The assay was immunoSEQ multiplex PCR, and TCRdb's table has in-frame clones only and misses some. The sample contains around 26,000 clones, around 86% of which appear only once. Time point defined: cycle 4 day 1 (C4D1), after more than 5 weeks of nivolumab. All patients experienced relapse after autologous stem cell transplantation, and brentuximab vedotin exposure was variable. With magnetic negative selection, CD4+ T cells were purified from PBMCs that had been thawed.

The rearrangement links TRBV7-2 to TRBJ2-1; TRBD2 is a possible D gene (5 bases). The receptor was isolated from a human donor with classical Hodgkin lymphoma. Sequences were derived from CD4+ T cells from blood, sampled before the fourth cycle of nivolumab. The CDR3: CASSSDLPREQFF. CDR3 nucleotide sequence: TGTGCCAGCAGCTCGGACTTACCCAGGGAGCAGTTCTTC. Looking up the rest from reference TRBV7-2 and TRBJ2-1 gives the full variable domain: GAGVSQSPSNKVTEKGKDVELRCDPISGHTALYWYRQSLGQGLEFLIYFQGNSAPDKSGLPSDRFSAERTGGSVSTLTIQRTQQEDSAVYLCASSSDLPREQFFGPGTRLTVL.